The next 22 T cell receptor beta chains were all read from a single sample in a study of post-analysis software for immune sequencing data. cDNA libraries for TCR beta contained unique molecular identifiers. TCRdb fed the PCR reads into MiXCR, producing one record per CDR3 protein. The sample consists of more than 350,000 distinct CDR3 sequences, approximately 38% of them appearing once. The antigens of these receptors remain unknown. Overall study results and limits: With TRBV5-6, TRBV5-1 and TRBV20-1 included, 4 or 5 TRBV segments were more frequent in patients than in controls.

Sequencing was done on a sample of blood. Receptor source: a girl aged 2-10 years with multiple sclerosis.

There are a few counts of this clonotype. The V call is TRBV9, the J call TRBJ2-1; 9 bases agree with TRBD2. V gave up 2 bases and J gave up 0 bases; unmatched junction bases: 3. Germline V gene lookup returns CDR1 SGDLS and CDR2 YYNGEE. The CDR3 length is 16 residues. CDR3 protein: CASSVSGGSSYNEQFF. As DNA, the CDR3 is TGTGCCAGCAGCGTTAGCGGGGGAAGCTCCTACAATGAGCAGTTCTTC.

This clonotype was counted between two and nine times. The chain combines TRBV14 with TRBJ2-1, with TRBD2 matching over 8 bases. After removal of 4 bases from V and 6 bases from J, the junction contained 8 bases not matched to a gene. The CDR3 is 15 residues long. Per the germline V gene, CDR1 is SGHDN and CDR2 is FVKESK. CDR3 loop: CASSPQLSGSNEQFF. DNA of the CDR3: TGTGCCAGCAGCCCGCAATTGAGCGGGAGCAATGAGCAGTTCTTC.

This clonotype was counted between two and nine times. Here the CDR3 DNA reads TGTGCCATCGGGACTAGCGGAAGCTACGAGCAGTACTTC. Protein sequence: CAIGTSGSYEQYF. This rearrangement joins TRBV10-3 to TRBJ2-7, with 11 bases fitting TRBD2. Trimming removed 8 bases from V and 3 bases from J; junction bases left unmatched: 3. Per germline, CDR1 ENHRY and CDR2 SYGVKD. There are 13 residues in the CDR3.

In its sample, this clonotype was seen a few times. The V and J genes are TRBV5-1 and TRBJ2-1, with 8 bases lining up with TRBD1. Germline values: CDR1 SGHRS, CDR2 YFSETQ. The CDR3 is made up of 15 amino acids. Losses at the gene ends were 2 bases for V and 3 bases for J; bases not matched to a gene: 4. The CDR3 loop reads CASSFNRGVYNEQFF. Here the CDR3 DNA reads TGCGCCAGCAGCTTTAACAGGGGGGTCTACAATGAGCAGTTCTTC. Drawing the rest from reference TRBV5-1 and TRBJ2-1, the complete variable domain is KAGVTQTPRYLIKTRGQQVTLSCSPISGHRSVSWYQQTPGQGLQFLFEYFSETQRNKGNFPGRFSGRQFSNSRSEMNVSTLELGDSALYLCASSFNRGVYNEQFFGPGTRLTVL.

This clonotype was seen a handful of times. The V gene is TRBV29-1, the J gene TRBJ1-1, with TRBD1 as a possible D gene (5 bases). Germline CDR1 SQVTM, CDR2 ANQGSEA. CDR3 length equals 11 residues. V gave up 5 bases and J gave up 5 bases, with 9 bases separating them. The CDR3 protein is CSVQGATEAFF. DNA for the CDR3: TGCAGCGTTCAAGGGGCGACTGAAGCTTTCTTT.

The chain has TRBV12-3 or TRBV12-4 and TRBJ2-5, with 7 positions matching TRBD2. TRBJ2-7 matches the DNA end more closely, so the J call is doubtful. There are 14 residues in the CDR3. DNA of the CDR3: TGTGCCAGCAGTCCCCGGTGGGGAGGGTACGAGCAGTACTTC. Translated, it gives CASSPRWGGYEQYF.

This chain uses TRBV20-1 with TRBJ2-5, with a tentative D call TRBD2 (7 bases). The V gene lost 3 bases and the J gene lost 4 bases, with 18 bases spanning the gap. Looked up from germline, CDR1 is DFQATT and CDR2 is SNEGSKA (reference sequence). The CDR3 contains 15 residues. This CDR3 reads CSASTGGGASETQYF. In nucleotides, the CDR3 is TGCAGTGCTAGCACTGGAGGGGGGGCCTCAGAGACCCAGTACTTC.

This chain links TRBV20-1 with TRBJ2-1, with 13 bases lining up with TRBD2. This CDR3 contains 19 residues. Per germline, CDR1 DFQATT and CDR2 SNEGSKA (reference sequence). With V trimmed by 1 base and J by 4 bases, 13 bases remained unmatched. CDR3 protein: CSARVSSGLAGVKYNEQFF. CDR3 nucleotides: TGCAGTGCTAGAGTTTCAAGCGGACTAGCGGGGGTAAAGTACAATGAGCAGTTCTTC.

This chain uses TRBV20-1 with TRBJ2-1; perhaps TRBD1 as D (7 bases). Germline V gives CDR1 DFQATT, CDR2 SNEGSKA (reference sequence). There are 17 residues in the CDR3. Trimming cost V 0 bases and J 5 bases, with 20 bases left between them. This chain's CDR3 is CSARDRLRRGLHNEQFF. The CDR3 DNA is TGCAGTGCTAGAGATCGGCTCAGGAGGGGGCTCCACAATGAGCAGTTCTTC.

V and J are TRBV6-5 and TRBJ1-6, with D tentatively TRBD1 (5 bases). Germline values: CDR1 MNHEY, CDR2 SVGAGI. Between the trimmed V and J ends, which lost 7 bases and 5 bases, there was a span of 12 bases. This CDR3 region has 14 residues. DNA for the CDR3: TGTGCCAGCAACATAGACAGTCATAATTCACCCCTCCACTTT. It codes for CASNIDSHNSPLHF.

In its sample, this clonotype was seen a few times. This chain connects TRBV7-9 to TRBJ2-4, with a tentative D call TRBD2 (5 bases). The J call may not be correct, given that the DNA end is closer to TRBJ2-7. Germline CDR1 and CDR2: SEHNR and FQNEAQ (reference sequence). The CDR3 spans 13 residues. The CDR3 loop reads CASSLRGPDEQYF. DNA of the CDR3: TGTGCCAGCAGCTTAAGAGGGCCTGACGAGCAGTACTTC.

The V call is TRBV24-1, the J call TRBJ1-5; TRBD1 matches 7 bases. Germline loops: CDR1 KGHDR, CDR2 SFDVKD. V lost 5 bases and J lost 15; bases outside the gene matches: 12. This CDR3 is built from 13 residues. The CDR3 DNA reads TGTGCCACCAGTGCAGGGCAGGGGGGGACAAGGCATTTT. Its protein product is CATSAGQGGTRHF.

The V gene is TRBV30, the J gene TRBJ1-2; no clear D gene. Germline CDR1 and CDR2: GTSNPN and SVGIG (reference sequence). The V end was cut by 2 bases, the J end by 6 bases, with 10 bases between. The CDR3 length is 12 residues. Written as DNA, the CDR3 is TGTGCCTGGAGTTCGGATTGGGATGGCTACACCTTC. Its protein is CAWSSDWDGYTF.

V and J are TRBV7-9 and TRBJ2-1, with 10 bases lining up with TRBD2. The CDR3 has 17 amino acids. The germline V gene has CDR1 SEHNR and CDR2 FQNEAQ (reference sequence). Unmatched junction bases numbered 10, after V lost 6 bases and J lost 2 bases. Written as DNA, the CDR3 is TGTGCCAGCAGGCTACTAGCGGGAATTACTCCCTACAATGAGCAGTTCTTC. It specifies CASRLLAGITPYNEQFF.

This clonotype was seen a few times. J is TRBJ2-7 and V is TRBV15; D remains ambiguous. Germline lookup yields CDR1 LNHNV and CDR2 YYDKDF (reference sequence). Trimming cost V 2 bases and J 3 bases, with 5 bases left between them. The CDR3 has 12 amino acids. The CDR3 sequence is CATSRPFYEQYF. The DNA for the CDR3 is TGTGCCACCAGCAGACCCTTCTACGAGCAGTACTTC.

This clonotype occurred a few times. The chain joins TRBV6-4 to TRBJ2-7; D tentatively reads TRBD1 or TRBD2 (5 bases each). The CDR3 covers 15 residues. V lost 5 bases to trimming and J lost 1 base, with 15 bases between them. CDR1 MRHNA and CDR2 SNTAGT come from the germline V gene. CDR3 amino acids: CASSSGTRHSYEQYF. CDR3 DNA sequence: TGTGCCAGCAGTTCCGGGACGAGACATTCCTACGAGCAGTACTTC.

The chain joins TRBV20-1 to TRBJ1-1; weak D call: TRBD1 (5 bases). V dropped 3 bases and J dropped 3 bases, with 14 bases sitting between them. The CDR3 is 14 residues long. Germline V gives CDR1 DFQATT, CDR2 SNEGSKA (reference sequence). The CDR3 DNA reads as TGCAGTGCTAGTAGTCGGGACTATCACACTGAAGCTTTCTTT. Translating it yields CSASSRDYHTEAFF.

The CDR3 nucleotides read TGTGCCATCAGCCGGAGCGCAGATACGCAGTATTTT. Its protein product is CAISRSADTQYF. This chain connects TRBV10-3 to TRBJ2-3; D is ambiguous. The CDR3 has 12 amino acids. Germline V CDR1 and CDR2: ENHRY, SYGVKD. Trimming took 6 bases from V and 4 from J, leaving 8 bases between them.

The chain carries TRBV11-2 and TRBJ2-7; D may be TRBD1 (5 bases). Trimming shortened V by 2 bases and J by 2 bases, and 10 bases separated the two germline ends. This CDR3 region has 14 residues. CDR1 is SGHAT, CDR2 FQNNGV, per germline. The CDR3 nucleotides are TGTGCCAGCAGCTTAAATCACAGGACCTACGAGCAGTACTTC. This gives the protein CASSLNHRTYEQYF.

A few counts support this clonotype. The chain combines TRBV6-6 with TRBJ1-1; no clear D gene. The V gene lost 2 bases and the J gene lost 0 bases, with 7 bases spanning the gap. The CDR3 contains 14 residues. Germline V gene sequence: CDR1 MNHNY, CDR2 SVGAGI (reference sequence). CDR3 sequence (DNA): TGTGCCAGCAGTTACGAACGGATGAACACTGAAGCTTTCTTT. This translates into CASSYERMNTEAFF.

This clonotype was picked up many times. The rearrangement joins TRBV7-9 to TRBJ2-1; 10 bases fit TRBD1. The V and J ends lost 4 bases and 8 bases, in that order; junction bases with no gene match: 8. CDR1 is SEHNR, CDR2 FQNEAQ, per germline (reference sequence). The CDR3 covers 15 residues. CDR3 nucleotides: TGTGCCAGCAGCTCATGGGACAGGGGCACCTATGAGCAGTTCTTC. Its protein is CASSSWDRGTYEQFF.

Only a few counts were recorded for this clonotype. The V and J genes are TRBV20-1 and TRBJ1-5; TRBD1 aligns across 9 bases. The CDR3 totals 18 residues. Germline V CDR1 and CDR2: DFQATT, SNEGSKA (reference sequence). V was pared by 1 base and J by 5 bases, with 15 bases of the junction left unmatched. CDR3 loop: CSARARDLGTGLYQPQHF. The CDR3 coding sequence is TGCAGTGCTAGAGCTAGGGACCTGGGGACAGGGCTTTATCAGCCCCAGCATTTT.